This T cell receptor beta chain stems from a study of blood T cell repertoires in COVID-19. Study-level background: COVID-19 samples, acute and convalescent, were from the United States, Italy and Spain. The cDNA or gDNA used as material had been derived from T cells, B-cell-depleted T cells, or PBMCs.

Authors' methods: Cell counts per sample came from amplifying reference gene primers. This table comes from immunoSEQ multiplex PCR, and its TCRdb copy is limited to in-frame clones, with some not included. V, J and clone size derive from that table, while D and trimming were established from the DNA sequence. The table has some 230,000 clones, about 88% seen once. Per germline, CDR1 SGHRS and CDR2 YFSETQ. Trimming shortened V by 0 bases and J by 5 bases, and 14 bases separated the two germline ends. There are 15 residues in the CDR3. This receptor was obtained from a man between 40 and 49 years old with acute or convalescent COVID-19. Sequenced: peripheral blood. The chain couples TRBV5-1 to TRBJ2-5; a possible D gene is TRBD1 (5 bases). The CDR3 sequence: CASSLESGLGETQYF. DNA of the CDR3: TGCGCCAGCAGCTTGGAGTCAGGGTTGGGGGAGACCCAGTACTTC.